A single sample gave rise to the 13 T cell receptor beta chains below, sequenced in a study of cytotoxic CD8 clonotypes in ibrutinib-treated CLL. Produced via immunoSEQ multiplex PCR; TCRdb's table is partial and in-frame only. The sample records about 140,000 clones, around 82% being singletons. The sample was PBMCs, taken after 36 months of ibrutinib treatment. Source of these receptors: a human donor with chronic lymphocytic leukemia.

The rearrangement links TRBV9 to TRBJ1-4; D unresolved. V lost 0 bases and J 4 bases, leaving 10 bases between the germline ends. Per germline, CDR1 SGDLS and CDR2 YYNGEE. The CDR3 spans 15 residues. CDR3 protein: CASSVEADVNEKLFF. CDR3 DNA sequence: TGTGCCAGCAGCGTAGAAGCGGATGTTAATGAAAAACTGTTTTTT.

The rearrangement joins TRBV6-6 to TRBJ2-7; 8 bases agree with TRBD1. With V trimmed by 2 bases and J by 5 bases, 5 bases remained unmatched. Per germline, CDR1 MNHNY and CDR2 SVGAGI (reference sequence). The CDR3 is made up of 14 amino acids. DNA for the CDR3: TGTGCCAGCAGTTACCAGGGGGCGACGAACGAGCAGTACTTC. It specifies CASSYQGATNEQYF.

The V and J genes are TRBV2 and TRBJ1-6; D not certain. This CDR3 spans 14 amino acids. Germline V gene lookup returns CDR1 SNHLY and CDR2 FYNNEI. V dropped 10 bases and J dropped 0 bases, with 10 bases sitting between them. CDR3 in amino acids: CATHESSYNSPLHF. The DNA for the CDR3 is TGTGCCACCCATGAGAGCTCCTATAATTCACCCCTCCACTTT.

This clone has just one count. The CDR3 is CASSLQKTSYEQYF. The CDR3 DNA reads TGTGCCAGTAGCCTACAGAAAACCTCCTACGAGCAGTACTTC. The V call is TRBV19, the J call TRBJ2-7; D remains ambiguous. Germline assignment: CDR1 LNHDA and CDR2 SQIVND (reference sequence). The germline V and J ends were trimmed by 6 bases and 0 bases, with 12 bases remaining between them. The CDR3 is 14 residues long.

The chain recombines TRBV5-3 with TRBJ1-1; the match to TRBD1 covers 10 bases. TRBV5-3 carries the ORF label, with uncertain function. V lost 7 bases, J lost 0 bases, and 3 bases stayed unmatched. This CDR3 is 14 amino acids long. CDR3 residues: CARDRGRMNTEAFF. The DNA for the CDR3 is TGTGCCAGAGACAGGGGGCGAATGAACACTGAAGCTTTCTTT.

This clone was observed a few times. J is TRBJ2-1 and V is TRBV5-1; the D is unclear. The ends were cut back, 4 bases at V and 4 bases at J, with 9 bases in the middle. The CDR3 loop spans 13 amino acids. CDR1 is SGHRS, CDR2 YFSETQ, per germline. The CDR3 DNA follows: TGCGCCAGCAGCACTGCCCCTTACAATGAGCAGTTCTTC. Its translation: CASSTAPYNEQFF.

J is TRBJ1-1 and V is TRBV5-6, with a possible D match to TRBD1 (6 bases). CDR1 and CDR2 from the germline V gene are SGHDT and YYEEEE. With 3 bases removed from V and 3 bases from J, the gap between germline ends came to 12 bases. The CDR3 runs to 14 residues. CDR3 residues: CASSYRVYDTEAFF. CDR3 nucleotide sequence: TGTGCCAGCAGCTACAGGGTCTACGACACTGAAGCTTTCTTT.

This clone has just a few counts. The CDR3 DNA follows: TGTGCCAGTAACCTGCGCTGGAACACTGAAGCTTTCTTT. Residues: CASNLRWNTEAFF. The chain has TRBV19 and TRBJ1-1; D is ambiguous. Trimming cost V 7 bases and J 1 base, with 10 bases left between them. Per the germline V gene, CDR1 is LNHDA and CDR2 is SQIVND (reference sequence). CDR3 size: 13 residues.

The gene calls are TRBV7-9 and TRBJ2-5, with D perhaps matching TRBD2 (6 bases). There are 12 residues in the CDR3. The V end was cut by 6 bases, the J end by 7 bases, with 12 bases between. Germline V CDR1 and CDR2: SEHNR, FQNEAQ (reference sequence). CDR3 amino acids: CASRASGATQYF. DNA of the CDR3: TGTGCCAGCAGAGCATCGGGAGCGACCCAGTACTTC.

For the CDR3, the DNA is TGTGCCAGCAGCGTAATGGGACAAAACTATGGCTACACCTTC. It yields the protein CASSVMGQNYGYTF. The rearrangement links TRBV9 to TRBJ1-2, with a tentative D call TRBD1 (6 bases). The CDR3 spans 14 residues. Germline V gives CDR1 SGDLS, CDR2 YYNGEE. The V end was cut by 1 base, the J end by 2 bases, with 9 bases between.

This rearrangement joins TRBV2 to TRBJ2-2, with 7 positions matching TRBD1. V dropped 4 bases and J dropped 0; count of bases not matched to a gene: 5. Germline lookup yields CDR1 SNHLY and CDR2 FYNNEI. The CDR3 spans 16 residues. The CDR3 loop reads CASSGQGTSNTGELFF. As DNA, the CDR3 is TGTGCCAGCAGTGGACAGGGAACATCGAACACCGGGGAGCTGTTTTTT.

In this sample, this clone turned up once. This chain joins TRBV18 and TRBJ2-1, with 7 bases fitting TRBD1. The CDR3 sequence is 14 residues long. With 3 bases clipped from V and 4 bases from J, the junction kept 3 bases outside the gene matches. Germline CDR1 and CDR2: KGHSH and LQKENI. CDR3 sequence reads: CASSPSRGYNEQFF. DNA for the CDR3: TGTGCCAGCTCACCTAGCAGGGGGTACAATGAGCAGTTCTTC.

J is TRBJ2-7 and V is TRBV25-1; 9 bases are shared with TRBD1. The V gene's germline CDR1 is MGHDK and CDR2 SYGVNS. V dropped 0 bases and J dropped 5; count of bases not matched to a gene: 11. The CDR3 is 17 amino acids. In DNA, the CDR3 is TGTGCCAGCAGTGAATATGACCGGGACAGGGCCTTTAACGAGCAGTACTTC. This translates into CASSEYDRDRAFNEQYF.